This T cell receptor (beta chain) came from a study of high-grade serous ovarian cancer treatment subgroups. Regarding the study as a whole: Without spatial data, bulk sequencing limits insight into HGSC tumor diversity. Clonal relatedness tracked neoantigen level, and by trend copy number and mutation load. Repertoire similarity ranged roughly 0.1 to 0.79 between tumors of one patient.

As regards this clone: Its cognate antigen is unknown.

TCRdb's copy holds only in-frame clones and misses some; the assay was immunoSEQ multiplex PCR. This table has under 20,000 clones, approximately 73% appearing once. The CDR3 is 14 amino acids. CDR1 and CDR2 from the germline V gene are SGHTA and FQGNSA. With 3 bases removed from V and 1 base from J, the gap between germline ends came to 7 bases. Tumor samples were obtained before definitive surgery or chemotherapy. The source material was tumor tissue. This sequence joins TRBV7-2 and TRBJ1-5; D unresolved. The clonotype was recovered from a human donor with high-grade serous ovarian cancer. CDR3 nucleotides: TGTGCCAGCAGCTTCCTGAGCAGCAATCAGCCCCAGCATTTT. Amino acid sequence: CASSFLSSNQPQHF.